This T cell receptor beta chain was observed in a study of blood T cell repertoires in COVID-19. Study overall: Material from acute and convalescent COVID-19 was sourced from the United States, Italy and Spain. From T cells, B-cell-depleted T cells, or PBMCs came the material, which was cDNA or gDNA.

TCRdb's table, derived via immunoSEQ multiplex PCR, lists solely in-frame clones and lacks some. The sample records over 200,000 clones, around 85% being singletons. V shed 5 bases, J shed 4 bases, and the junction held 5 bases outside the gene matches. Germline CDR1 and CDR2: MDHEN and SYDVKM. This CDR3 is built from 15 residues. This clone was counted ten times or more. The chain couples TRBV28 to TRBJ2-2; TRBD2 matches at 9 bases. Sequencing was performed on PBMCs or T cells enriched from blood (not recorded which). The receptor was derived from a man aged 40-50 years who had recovered from COVID-19. This chain's CDR3 is CASSIAGEITGELFF. In nucleotides, the CDR3 is TGTGCCAGCAGTATAGCGGGAGAGATCACCGGGGAGCTGTTTTTT.